A selection of T cell receptor beta chains follows, all from one sample in a study of OX40 agonist ivuxolimab in advanced cancers. Assay used: immunoSEQ multiplex PCR; TCRdb lists only in-frame clones, some missing. The data contain roughly 140,000 clones, 85% to 95% of them seen just once; the ten biggest clones take up around 0.28%. This sample comprised CD4+ or CD8+ T cells sorted from blood, obtained in a trial of the OX40 agonist ivuxolimab. All receptors come from an adult with an advanced solid tumor such as melanoma, head and neck, liver or kidney cancer. The conserved cysteine and the conserved F or W are not part of the CDR3 here. Each record gives: CDR3 protein, V gene, J gene.

ASSTPTGGTDTQY,TRBV19,TRBJ2-3
ASRGGITGGRTDTQY,TRBV5-4,TRBJ2-3
ASSLNGAGSNSPLH,TRBV7-2,TRBJ1-6
ASSKPGLGYEQF,TRBV6-5,TRBJ2-1
AWSVLYEQY,TRBV30,TRBJ2-7
ASSPGQNTEAF,TRBV18,TRBJ1-1
ASSLQGGYGYT,TRBV5-6,TRBJ1-2
ASSPLLRGTSGEAF,TRBV19,TRBJ1-1
AISEGRGGHSNQPQH,TRBV10-3,TRBJ1-5
ASSYSGTGVRTQY,TRBV6-5,TRBJ2-5
ASSGPGVHGYT,TRBV27,TRBJ1-2
ASSVRGRGSSEKLF,TRBV18,TRBJ1-4
ASSLEQGLTDTQY,TRBV5-1,TRBJ2-3
ASSLATGLENTIY,TRBV7-2,TRBJ1-3
ASSVLGLAASTDTQY,TRBV9,TRBJ2-3
ASSPRQVSYEQY,TRBV27,TRBJ2-7
ASSLQHGGTSTDTQY,TRBV27,TRBJ2-3
ASSGAGPLTEAF,TRBV6-1,TRBJ1-1
ASSARDRGNSPLH,TRBV11-2,TRBJ1-6